This T cell receptor beta chain was recorded in a study of T cell responses to AZD1222 COVID-19 vaccine. The count of this clone is one. Libraries were prepared by immunoSEQ multiplex PCR; TCRdb keeps only in-frame clonotypes and omits some of them. The table has about 140,000 clones, about 91% seen once; the top ten hold 3% to 4.5%. Germline V lookup: CDR1 SGHNT, CDR2 YYREEE (reference sequence). The CDR3 is 12 residues long. V dropped 4 bases and J dropped 10 bases, with 12 bases sitting between them. The gene calls are TRBV5-4 and TRBJ2-1, with D unclear. This TCR was recovered from an adult in good health. Source: peripheral blood, taken on day 0 of AZD1222 vaccination. The CDR3 nucleotides are TGTGCCAGCAGCCGCGGCGTCGGGGAGCAGTTCTTC. This sequence encodes CASSRGVGEQFF. The full variable domain, in which reference TRBV5-4 and TRBJ2-1 provide the parts outside the CDR3, is ETGVTQSPTHLIKTRGQQVTLRCSSQSGHNTVSWYQQALGQGPQFIFQYYREEENGRGNFPPRFSGLQFPNYSSELNVNALELDDSALYLCASSRGVGEQFFGPGTRLTVL.